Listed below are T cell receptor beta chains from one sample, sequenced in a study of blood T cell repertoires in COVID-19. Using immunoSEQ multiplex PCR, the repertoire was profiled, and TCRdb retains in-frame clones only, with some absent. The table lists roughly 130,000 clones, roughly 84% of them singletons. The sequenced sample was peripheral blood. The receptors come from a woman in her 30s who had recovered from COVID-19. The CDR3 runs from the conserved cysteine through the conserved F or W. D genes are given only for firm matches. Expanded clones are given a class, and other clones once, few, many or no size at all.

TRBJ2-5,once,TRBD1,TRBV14,CASSQFGQTGRETQYF,TGTGCCAGCAGCCAATTTGGGCAGACAGGGAGAGAGACCCAGTACTTC
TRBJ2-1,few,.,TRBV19,CATVLASSYNEQFF,TGTGCCACCGTTTTAGCCAGCTCCTACAATGAGCAGTTCTTC
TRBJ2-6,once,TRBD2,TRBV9,CASSGREGLGANVLTF,TGTGCCAGCAGCGGGAGGGAGGGGCTTGGGGCCAACGTCCTGACTTTC
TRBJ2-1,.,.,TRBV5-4,CASSLGQGIGNEQFF,TGTGCCAGCAGCTTGGGGCAGGGGATAGGCAATGAGCAGTTCTTC
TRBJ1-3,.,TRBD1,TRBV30,CAWSFRTGHENTIYF,TGTGCCTGGAGTTTTCGGACAGGCCATGAAAACACCATATATTTT
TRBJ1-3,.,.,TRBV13,CASSQDTAGNTIYF,TGTGCCAGCAGTCAGGACACGGCTGGAAACACCATATATTTT
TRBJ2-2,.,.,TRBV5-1,CASSPGTGTGELFF,TGCGCCAGCAGCCCCGGTACGGGCACCGGGGAGCTGTTTTTT
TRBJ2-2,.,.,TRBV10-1,CASYPEATPNTGELFF,TGCGCCAGCTACCCGGAGGCCACCCCGAACACCGGGGAGCTGTTTTTT
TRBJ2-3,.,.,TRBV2,CASRDGGSGRNTQYF,TGTGCCAGCAGGGACGGTGGGTCAGGGAGGAATACGCAGTATTTT
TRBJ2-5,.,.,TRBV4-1,CASSQDLLRGSSVQETQYF,TGCGCCAGCAGCCAAGACCTGTTGCGGGGCAGTTCCGTCCAAGAGACCCAGTACTTC
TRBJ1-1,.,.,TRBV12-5,CASGLRETNTEAFF,TGTGCTAGTGGTTTGCGGGAGACGAACACTGAAGCTTTCTTT
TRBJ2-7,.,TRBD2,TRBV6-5,CASSGGTSLREQYF,TGTGCCAGCAGCGGCGGGACTAGTTTGCGGGAGCAGTACTTC
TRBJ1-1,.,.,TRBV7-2,CASSLSPGSGTEAFF,TGTGCCAGCAGCCTTTCGCCCGGGAGTGGCACTGAAGCTTTCTTT
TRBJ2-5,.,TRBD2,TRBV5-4,CASTQRDGEKRGETQYF,TGTGCCAGCACCCAGCGGGATGGGGAGAAAAGGGGAGAGACCCAGTACTTC
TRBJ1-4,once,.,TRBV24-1,CATSDTTAPEKLFF,TGTGCCACCAGTGATACGACAGCCCCCGAAAAACTGTTTTTT
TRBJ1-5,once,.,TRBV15,CATSRDLGEVGNQPQHF,TGTGCCACCAGCAGAGATCTCGGGGAGGTGGGCAATCAGCCCCAGCATTTT
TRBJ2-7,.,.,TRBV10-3,CAISVLENYEQYF,TGTGCCATCAGTGTCTTGGAGAACTACGAGCAGTACTTC
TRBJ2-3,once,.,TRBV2,CASSTSLSGKSTDTQYF,TGTGCCAGCAGTACTTCCCTTAGCGGAAAAAGCACAGATACGCAGTATTTT
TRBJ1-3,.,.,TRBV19,CASSIGLSSGNTIYF,TGTGCCAGTAGTATCGGACTGAGCTCTGGAAACACCATATATTTT
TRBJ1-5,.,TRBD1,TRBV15,CATSRDRMTGSIHQPQHF,TGTGCCACCAGCAGAGATAGGATGACAGGGTCAATACATCAGCCCCAGCATTTT
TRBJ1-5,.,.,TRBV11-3,CASSPGGARYSNQPQHF,TGTGCCAGCAGCCCAGGAGGGGCGCGATATAGCAATCAGCCCCAGCATTTT
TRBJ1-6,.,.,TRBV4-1,CASSQVIVSNSPLHF,TGCGCCAGCAGCCAAGTAATCGTCTCGAATTCACCCCTCCACTTT
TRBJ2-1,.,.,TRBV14,CASSQDLTSLEQFF,TGTGCCAGCAGCCAAGATCTAACTAGCCTTGAGCAGTTCTTC
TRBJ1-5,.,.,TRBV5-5,CASSLLLWTGSNQPQHF,TGTGCCAGCAGCTTGTTACTCTGGACGGGAAGCAATCAGCCCCAGCATTTT
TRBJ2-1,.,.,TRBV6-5,CATLSGGYEQFF,TGTGCCACCCTTTCTGGGGGGTATGAGCAGTTCTTC
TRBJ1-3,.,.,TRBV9,CASSPRDNPTSGNTIYF,TGTGCCAGCAGCCCCCGGGACAACCCAACCTCTGGAAACACCATATATTTT